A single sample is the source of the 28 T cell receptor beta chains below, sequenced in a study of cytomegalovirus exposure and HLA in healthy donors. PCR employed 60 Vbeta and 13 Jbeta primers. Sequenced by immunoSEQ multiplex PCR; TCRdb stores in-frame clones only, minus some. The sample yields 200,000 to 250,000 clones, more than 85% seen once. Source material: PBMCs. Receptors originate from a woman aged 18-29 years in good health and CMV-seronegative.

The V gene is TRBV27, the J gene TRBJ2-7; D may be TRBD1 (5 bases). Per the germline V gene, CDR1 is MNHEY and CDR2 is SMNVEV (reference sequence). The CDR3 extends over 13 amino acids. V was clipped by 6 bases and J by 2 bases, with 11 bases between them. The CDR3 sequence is CASRPGNTYEQYF. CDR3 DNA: TGTGCCAGCAGACCAGGGAATACCTACGAGCAGTACTTC.

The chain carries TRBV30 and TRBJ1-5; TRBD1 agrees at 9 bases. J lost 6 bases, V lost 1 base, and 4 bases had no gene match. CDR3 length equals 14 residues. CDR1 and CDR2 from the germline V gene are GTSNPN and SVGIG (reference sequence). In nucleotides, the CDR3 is TGTGCCTGGAGTGGGGACAGGGCGGGTCAGCCCCAGCATTTT. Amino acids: CAWSGDRAGQPQHF.

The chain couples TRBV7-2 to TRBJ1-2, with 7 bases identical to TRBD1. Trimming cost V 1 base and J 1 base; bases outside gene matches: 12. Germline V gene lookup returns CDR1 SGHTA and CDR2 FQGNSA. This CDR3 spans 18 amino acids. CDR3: CASSLERGRGDLNYGYTF. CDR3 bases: TGTGCCAGCAGCTTAGAAAGGGGCAGGGGGGACCTTAACTATGGCTACACCTTC.

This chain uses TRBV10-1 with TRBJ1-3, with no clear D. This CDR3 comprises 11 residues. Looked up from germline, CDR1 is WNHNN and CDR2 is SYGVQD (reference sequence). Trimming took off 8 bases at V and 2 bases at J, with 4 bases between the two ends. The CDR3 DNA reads TGCGCCAGCTCGGCTGGAAACACCATATATTTT. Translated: CASSAGNTIYF.

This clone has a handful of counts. CDR3 bases: TGTGCCAGCAGCCCCACTCGACTAGCACCCGGGGGGGAGACCCAGTACTTC. As protein: CASSPTRLAPGGETQYF. The chain has TRBV7-8 and TRBJ2-5; TRBD2 matches at 7 bases. Germline V lookup: CDR1 SGHVS, CDR2 FQNEAQ. The junction had 17 bases not matched to a gene; V was cut back by 5 bases and J by 5 bases. The CDR3 has 17 residues.

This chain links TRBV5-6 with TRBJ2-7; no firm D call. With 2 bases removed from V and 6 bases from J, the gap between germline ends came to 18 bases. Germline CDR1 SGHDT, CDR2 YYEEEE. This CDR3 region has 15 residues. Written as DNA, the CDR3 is TGTGCCAGCAGCTTCCGTTCGGGTAGGCGGTCCGAGCAGTACTTC. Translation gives CASSFRSGRRSEQYF.

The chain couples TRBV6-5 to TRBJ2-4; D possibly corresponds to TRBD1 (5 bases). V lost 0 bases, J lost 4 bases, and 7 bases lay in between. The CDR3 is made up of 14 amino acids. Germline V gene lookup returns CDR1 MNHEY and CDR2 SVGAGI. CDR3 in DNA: TGTGCCAGCAGTTACTCCCCAGGGAAAAACATTCAGTACTTC. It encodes CASSYSPGKNIQYF.

The CDR3 DNA reads TGTGCCAGTAGTCACCGGGACAGGGTCCGCAGTAGCAGCAGTCTAGGTTACTACGAGCAGTACTTC. Its translation: CASSHRDRVRSSSSLGYYEQYF. The chain links TRBV19 to TRBJ2-7; 9 nucleotides agree with TRBD1. The CDR3 is 22 amino acids. Trimming removed 5 bases from V and 3 bases from J; junction bases left unmatched: 29. The germline gives CDR1 LNHDA, CDR2 SQIVND (reference sequence). Looking up the rest from reference TRBV19 and TRBJ2-7 gives the full variable domain: DGGITQSPKYLFRKEGQNVTLSCEQNLNHDAMYWYRQDPGQGLRLIYYSQIVNDFQKGDIAEGYSVSREKKESFPLTVTSAQKNPTAFYLCASSHRDRVRSSSSLGYYEQYFGPGTRLTVT.

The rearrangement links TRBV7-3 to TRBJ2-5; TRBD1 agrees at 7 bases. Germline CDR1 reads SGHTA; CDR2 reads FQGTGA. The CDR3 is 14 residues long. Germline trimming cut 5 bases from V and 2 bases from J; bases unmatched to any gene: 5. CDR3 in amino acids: CASSAGTAQETQYF. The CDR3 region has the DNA TGTGCCAGCAGCGCAGGGACAGCACAAGAGACCCAGTACTTC.

This CDR3 reads CATSSRRHTSASSYNEQFF. The CDR3 nucleotides read TGTGCCACCAGCTCCCGCCGTCATACTAGCGCGAGCTCCTACAATGAGCAGTTCTTC. The chain uses TRBV15 and TRBJ2-1; 7 bases are a match to TRBD2. This CDR3 comprises 19 residues. The germline CDR1 and CDR2 sequences are LNHNV and YYDKDF (reference sequence). V dropped 5 bases and J dropped 0; count of bases not matched to a gene: 16.

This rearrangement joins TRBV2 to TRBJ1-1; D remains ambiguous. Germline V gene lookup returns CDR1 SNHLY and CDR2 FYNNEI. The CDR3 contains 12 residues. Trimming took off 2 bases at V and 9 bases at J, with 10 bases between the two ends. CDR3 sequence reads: CASSEIGDKAFF. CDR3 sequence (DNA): TGTGCCAGCAGTGAAATCGGTGATAAAGCTTTCTTT. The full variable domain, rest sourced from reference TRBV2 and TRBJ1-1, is EPEVTQTPSHQVTQMGQEVILRCVPISNHLYFYWYRQILGQKVEFLVSFYNNEISEKSEIFDDQFSVERPDGSNFTLKIRSTKLEDSAMYFCASSEIGDKAFFGQGTRLTVV.

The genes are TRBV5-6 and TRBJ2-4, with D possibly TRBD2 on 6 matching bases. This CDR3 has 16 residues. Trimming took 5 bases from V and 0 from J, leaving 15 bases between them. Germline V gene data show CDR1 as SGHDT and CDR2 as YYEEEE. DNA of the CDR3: TGTGCCAGCAGACCGGGGACTGCGCTAGCCAAAAACATTCAGTACTTC. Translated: CASRPGTALAKNIQYF.

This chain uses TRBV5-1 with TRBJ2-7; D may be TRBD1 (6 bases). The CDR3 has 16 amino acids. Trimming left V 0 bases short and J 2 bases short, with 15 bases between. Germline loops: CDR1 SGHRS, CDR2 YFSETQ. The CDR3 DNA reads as TGCGCCAGCAGCTTGGGGGTTACAGGGTCCCCCTACGAGCAGTACTTC. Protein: CASSLGVTGSPYEQYF.

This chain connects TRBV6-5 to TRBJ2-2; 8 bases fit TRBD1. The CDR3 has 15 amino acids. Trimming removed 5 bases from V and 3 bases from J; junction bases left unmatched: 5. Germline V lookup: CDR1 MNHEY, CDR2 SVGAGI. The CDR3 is CASSRGTGDTGELFF. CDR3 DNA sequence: TGTGCCAGCAGTAGGGGGACAGGTGACACCGGGGAGCTGTTTTTT.

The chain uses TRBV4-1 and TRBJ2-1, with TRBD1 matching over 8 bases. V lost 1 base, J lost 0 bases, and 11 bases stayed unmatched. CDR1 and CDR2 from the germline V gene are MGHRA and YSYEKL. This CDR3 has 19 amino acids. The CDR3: CASSQVPGGLMGSYNEQFF. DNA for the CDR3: TGCGCCAGCAGCCAAGTTCCAGGGGGCCTTATGGGCTCCTACAATGAGCAGTTCTTC.

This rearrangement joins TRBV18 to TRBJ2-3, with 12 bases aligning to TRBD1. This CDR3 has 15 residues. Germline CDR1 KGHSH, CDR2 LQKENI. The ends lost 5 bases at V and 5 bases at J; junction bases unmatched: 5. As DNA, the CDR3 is TGTGCCAGCTCAGCCGGGACAGGGGGCAGAGATACGCAGTATTTT. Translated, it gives CASSAGTGGRDTQYF.

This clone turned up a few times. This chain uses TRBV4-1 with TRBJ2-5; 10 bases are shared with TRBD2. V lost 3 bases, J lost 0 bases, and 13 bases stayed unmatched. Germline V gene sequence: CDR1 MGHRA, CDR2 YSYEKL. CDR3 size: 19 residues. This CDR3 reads CASSQPEAKLAGDQETQYF. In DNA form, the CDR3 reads TGCGCCAGCAGCCAGCCGGAGGCGAAGCTAGCGGGGGACCAAGAGACCCAGTACTTC.

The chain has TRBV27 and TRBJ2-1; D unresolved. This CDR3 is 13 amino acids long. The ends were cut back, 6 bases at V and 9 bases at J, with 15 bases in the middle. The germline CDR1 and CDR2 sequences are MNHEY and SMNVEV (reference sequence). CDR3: CASSSTRVGEQFF. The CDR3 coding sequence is TGTGCCAGCAGCTCAACTCGGGTTGGTGAGCAGTTCTTC.

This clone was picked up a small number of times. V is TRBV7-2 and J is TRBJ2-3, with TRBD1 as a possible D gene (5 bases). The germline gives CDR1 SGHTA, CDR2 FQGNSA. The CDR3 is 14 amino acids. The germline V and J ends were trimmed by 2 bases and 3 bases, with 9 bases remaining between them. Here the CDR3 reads CASSLMTETDTQYF. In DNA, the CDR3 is TGTGCCAGCAGCTTAATGACAGAGACAGATACGCAGTATTTT.

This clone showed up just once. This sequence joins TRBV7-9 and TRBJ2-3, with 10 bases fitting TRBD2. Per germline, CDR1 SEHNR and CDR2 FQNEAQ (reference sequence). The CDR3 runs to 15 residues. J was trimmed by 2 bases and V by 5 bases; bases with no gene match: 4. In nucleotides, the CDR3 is TGTGCCAGCAGCCCCGGGACTAGCGACACAGATACGCAGTATTTT. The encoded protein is CASSPGTSDTDTQYF.

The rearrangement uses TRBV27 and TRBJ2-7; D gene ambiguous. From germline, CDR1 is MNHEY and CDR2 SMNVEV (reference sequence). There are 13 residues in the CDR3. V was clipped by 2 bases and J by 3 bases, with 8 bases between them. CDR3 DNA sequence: TGTGCCAGCAGTTTAAACACGCACTACGAGCAGTACTTC. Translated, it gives CASSLNTHYEQYF.

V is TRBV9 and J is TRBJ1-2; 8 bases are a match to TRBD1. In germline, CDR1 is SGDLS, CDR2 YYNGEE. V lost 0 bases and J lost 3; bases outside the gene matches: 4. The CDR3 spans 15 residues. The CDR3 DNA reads TGTGCCAGCAGCGTAGATGGGACAGGCGACTATGGCTACACCTTC. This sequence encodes CASSVDGTGDYGYTF.

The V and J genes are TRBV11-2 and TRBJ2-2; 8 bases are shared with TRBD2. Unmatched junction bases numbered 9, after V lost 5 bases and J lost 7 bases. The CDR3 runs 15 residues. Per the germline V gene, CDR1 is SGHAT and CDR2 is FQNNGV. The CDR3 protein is CASSPLGRGDGELFF. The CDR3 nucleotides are TGTGCCAGCAGCCCTCTTGGGCGGGGGGACGGGGAGCTGTTTTTT.

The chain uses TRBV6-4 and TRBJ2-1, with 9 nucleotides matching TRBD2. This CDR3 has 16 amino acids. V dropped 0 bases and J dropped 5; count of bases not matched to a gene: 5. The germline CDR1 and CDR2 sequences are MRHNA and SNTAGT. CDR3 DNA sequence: TGTGCCAGCAGTGACTCAGCGGGGGGAAGAAACAATGAGCAGTTCTTC. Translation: CASSDSAGGRNNEQFF.

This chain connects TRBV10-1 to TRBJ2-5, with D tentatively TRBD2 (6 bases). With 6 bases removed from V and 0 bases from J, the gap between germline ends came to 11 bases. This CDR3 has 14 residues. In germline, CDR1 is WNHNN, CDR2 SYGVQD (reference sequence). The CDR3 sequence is CASSSRGDQETQYF. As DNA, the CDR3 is TGCGCCAGCAGCAGTCGCGGGGACCAAGAGACCCAGTACTTC.

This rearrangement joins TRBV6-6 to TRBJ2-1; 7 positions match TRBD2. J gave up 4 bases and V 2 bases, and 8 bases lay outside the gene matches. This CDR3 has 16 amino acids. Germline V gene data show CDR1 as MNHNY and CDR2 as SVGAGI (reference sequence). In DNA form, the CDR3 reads TGTGCCAGCAGTTACCGTGGGACTATGGATTACAATGAGCAGTTCTTC. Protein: CASSYRGTMDYNEQFF.

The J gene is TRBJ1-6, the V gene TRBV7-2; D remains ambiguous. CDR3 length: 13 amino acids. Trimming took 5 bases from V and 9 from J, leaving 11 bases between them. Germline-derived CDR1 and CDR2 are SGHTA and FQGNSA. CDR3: CASSVGSRSPLHF. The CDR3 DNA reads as TGTGCCAGCAGCGTCGGGAGCCGTTCACCCCTCCACTTT.

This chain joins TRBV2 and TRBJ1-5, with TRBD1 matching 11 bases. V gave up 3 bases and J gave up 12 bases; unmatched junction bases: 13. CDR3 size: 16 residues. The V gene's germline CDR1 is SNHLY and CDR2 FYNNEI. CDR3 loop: CASSDQRTGGEGGQHF. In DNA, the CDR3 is TGTGCCAGCAGTGACCAGCGGACAGGGGGCGAGGGAGGCCAGCATTTT.